This is a list of T cell receptor beta chains from one sample in a study of persistence of HIV-infected CD4 T cells. Their antigens remain unidentified. Profiled with immunoSEQ multiplex PCR; TCRdb holds only in-frame clones, not every one. The sample lists about 45,000 clones; 85% to 90% were seen once. Sequencing was performed on CD4+ T cells sorted from PBMCs after approximately 19-hour stimulation, taken from a patient who received antiretroviral therapy. All receptors come from an adult woman with HIV who was CMV-seropositive. Both conserved end residues are part of each CDR3. D genes are given only for firm matches. Only part of the rows carry a size: once, few, many, or a class if the clone is expanded.

d_gene	v_gene	abundance	j_gene	CDR3nt	CDR3aa
TRBD1	TRBV27	once	TRBJ2-2	TGTGCCAGCAGTTTATCCAGGGGGCTTAGGACCGGGGAGCTGTTTTTT	CASSLSRGLRTGELFF
TRBD2	TRBV27	.	TRBJ2-1	TGTGCCAGCAGTCTGAGCGGGAGTGCTGGCAATGAGCAGTTCTTC	CASSLSGSAGNEQFF
.	TRBV3-1/TRBV3-2	.	TRBJ2-3	TGTGCCAGCAGCCAAGGCCACAGCACAGATACGCAGTATTTT	CASSQGHSTDTQYF
TRBD1	TRBV3-1/TRBV3-2	.	TRBJ1-6	TGTGCCAGCAGCCAAGGGGGGACAGGAAGATCACCCCTCCACTTT	CASSQGGTGRSPLHF
.	TRBV7-3	.	TRBJ2-3	TGTGCCAGCAGCTTAAGACGCACAGATACGCAGTATTTT	CASSLRRTDTQYF
TRBD2	TRBV7-3	.	TRBJ2-5	TGTGCCAGCAGCTTATCTGGAGCGGGGGGGCAAGAGACCCAGTACTTC	CASSLSGAGGQETQYF
.	TRBV18	.	TRBJ2-3	TGTGCCAGCTCACCAGGGTCCGCAGATACGCAGTATTTT	CASSPGSADTQYF
TRBD1	TRBV9	.	TRBJ2-1	TGTGCCAGCAGCCCTAGCAGGGGGCTAAACAATGAGCAGTTCTTC	CASSPSRGLNNEQFF
.	TRBV27	.	TRBJ2-7	TGTGCCAGCAGCCCCGGGCCCCCCTACGAGCAGTACTTC	CASSPGPPYEQYF
.	TRBV28	.	TRBJ1-1	TGTGCCAGCAGTTTGGGATGGGGGACGAACACTGAAGCTTTCTTT	CASSLGWGTNTEAFF
.	TRBV7-2	.	TRBJ2-1	TGTGCCAGCAGCTTCACTAGGGCGGATGAGCAGTTCTTC	CASSFTRADEQFF
TRBD2	TRBV9	.	TRBJ2-3	TGTGCCAGCAGCGTTAGGCTAGCGGGCACAGATACGCAGTATTTT	CASSVRLAGTDTQYF
TRBD2	TRBV7-2	once	TRBJ2-3	TGTGCCAGCAGCTTAGTCGTCATAGCGGGGGGGCGTGGAGATACGCAGTATTTT	CASSLVVIAGGRGDTQYF